The 25 T cell receptor beta chains presented below share a single source sample, sequenced in a study of blood T cell repertoires in COVID-19. Generated by immunoSEQ multiplex PCR, the TCRdb table keeps only in-frame clones and is missing some. The table includes a few hundred thousand clones, roughly 84% detected once. What was sequenced was peripheral blood. The receptors were sampled from a woman in her thirties or forties who had recovered from COVID-19.

J is TRBJ1-6 and V is TRBV6-1, with 10 bases that match TRBD1. This CDR3 is built from 17 residues. The V gene's germline CDR1 is MNHNS and CDR2 SASEGT. Unmatched junction bases numbered 5, after V lost 4 bases and J lost 2 bases. CDR3 sequence: CASSGDRGHAYNSPLHF. CDR3 DNA sequence: TGTGCCAGCAGTGGTGACAGGGGGCACGCCTATAATTCACCCCTCCACTTT.

The V call is TRBV28, the J call TRBJ1-5; D is possibly TRBD1 (5 bases). CDR3 size: 16 residues. Trimming removed 3 bases at V and 1 base at J, with 13 bases between. Per germline, CDR1 MDHEN and CDR2 SYDVKM. CDR3 in amino acids: CASSFNAGGSNQPQHF. The DNA for the CDR3 is TGTGCCAGCAGTTTTAACGCCGGGGGGAGCAATCAGCCCCAGCATTTT.

The V gene is TRBV11-3, the J gene TRBJ1-1; the D is unclear. This CDR3 region has 13 residues. The germline gives CDR1 SGHNT, CDR2 YENEEA. Deletions cut 6 bases from V and 1 base from J, with 9 bases between. The CDR3 nucleotides are TGTGCCAGCAGTGCAGGTGGGAACACTGAAGCTTTCTTT. As protein: CASSAGGNTEAFF.

For this clone: This specimen includes other DNA sequences encoding the same CDR3. This rearrangement joins TRBV29-1 to TRBJ1-2; D unresolved. Germline V gene data show CDR1 as SQVTM and CDR2 as ANQGSEA. With 6 bases removed from V and 0 bases from J, the gap between germline ends came to 5 bases. This CDR3 comprises 11 residues. The chain's CDR3 is CSVTANYGYTF. The CDR3, as DNA: TGCAGCGTCACAGCTAACTATGGCTACACCTTC.

V and J are TRBV5-1 and TRBJ1-4; D is unresolved. The germline V gene has CDR1 SGHRS and CDR2 YFSETQ. The CDR3 sequence is 15 residues long. Trimming removed 4 bases from V and 8 bases from J, with 18 bases in between. The chain's CDR3 is CASSPGGGQGEKLFF. In DNA, the CDR3 is TGCGCCAGCAGCCCGGGCGGAGGGCAAGGAGAAAAACTGTTTTTT.

The gene calls are TRBV5-1 and TRBJ2-7, with D possibly TRBD2 on 7 matching bases. Per the germline V gene, CDR1 is SGHRS and CDR2 is YFSETQ. The CDR3 totals 15 residues. Trimming removed 4 bases at V and 3 bases at J, with 17 bases between. The DNA of the CDR3 is TGCGCCAGCAGCGAAGTTGGGGGGGCCCTCTACGAGCAGTACTTC. This encodes CASSEVGGALYEQYF. Full variable domain (outside the CDR3, taken from reference TRBV5-1 and TRBJ2-7): KAGVTQTPRYLIKTRGQQVTLSCSPISGHRSVSWYQQTPGQGLQFLFEYFSETQRNKGNFPGRFSGRQFSNSRSEMNVSTLELGDSALYLCASSEVGGALYEQYFGPGTRLTVT.

The chain combines TRBV5-1 with TRBJ1-2, with a tentative D call TRBD1 (6 bases). This CDR3 is 17 amino acids long. With 4 bases removed from V and 0 bases from J, the gap between germline ends came to 19 bases. Germline-derived CDR1 and CDR2 are SGHRS and YFSETQ. As DNA, the CDR3 is TGCGCCAGCAGCGGGACACAAAACAGCCACTCTAACTATGGCTACACCTTC. Its translation is CASSGTQNSHSNYGYTF.

J is TRBJ2-4 and V is TRBV14; D is uncertain. With 1 base removed from V and 10 bases from J, the gap between germline ends came to 11 bases. CDR1 and CDR2 (germline): SGHDN, FVKESK. The CDR3 covers 13 residues. This chain's CDR3 is CASSQGAMSIQYF. CDR3 coding DNA: TGTGCCAGCAGCCAAGGGGCAATGTCTATTCAGTACTTC.

The chain is built from TRBV5-1 and TRBJ2-7, with TRBD1 matching 8 bases. The CDR3 is 12 residues long. Germline V gene data show CDR1 as SGHRS and CDR2 as YFSETQ. V was pared by 4 bases and J by 10 bases, with 7 bases of the junction left unmatched. DNA for the CDR3: TGCGCCAGCAGCACGGACAGGGCGGAACAGTACTTC. Translating gives CASSTDRAEQYF.

The V gene is TRBV6-5, the J gene TRBJ1-6; 7 bases align to TRBD1. The CDR3 has 12 residues. The germline V gene has CDR1 MNHEY and CDR2 SVGAGI. The trim removed 10 bases at V and 10 bases at J, leaving 7 bases unmatched. CDR3 nucleotides: TGTGCCATCAGGGGACAGTCCTCACCCCTCCACTTT. Its protein is CAIRGQSSPLHF.

The genes are TRBV7-9 and TRBJ1-5; TRBD1 agrees at 7 bases. The CDR3 has 14 amino acids. Germline CDR1 is SEHNR and CDR2 is FQNEAQ (reference sequence). J lost 7 bases, V lost 4 bases, and 7 bases had no gene match. CDR3 sequence (DNA): TGTGCCAGCAGCTCCGACAGGGTCGGCCAGCCCCAGCATTTT. This sequence encodes CASSSDRVGQPQHF. Complete variable domain (other parts from reference TRBV7-9 and TRBJ1-5): DTGVSQNPRHKITKRGQNVTFRCDPISEHNRLYWYRQTLGQGPEFLTYFQNEAQLEKSRLLSDRFSAERPKGSFSTLEIQRTEQGDSAMYLCASSSDRVGQPQHFGDGTRLSIL.

The rearrangement links TRBV15 to TRBJ1-2; 8 nucleotides agree with TRBD1. J was trimmed by 5 bases and V by 2 bases; bases with no gene match: 4. This CDR3 contains 14 residues. Germline-derived CDR1 and CDR2 are LNHNV and YYDKDF (reference sequence). CDR3: CATSRRDRGYGYTF. The DNA for the CDR3 is TGTGCCACCAGCAGACGTGACAGGGGATATGGCTACACCTTC. The full variable domain, rest sourced from reference TRBV15 and TRBJ1-2, is DAMVIQNPRYQVTQFGKPVTLSCSQTLNHNVMYWYQQKSSQAPKLLFHYYDKDFNNEADTPDNFQSRRPNTSFCFLDIRSPGLGDTAMYLCATSRRDRGYGYTFGSGTRLTVV.

The chain is built from TRBV7-2 and TRBJ1-2, with D unclear. Germline values: CDR1 SGHTA, CDR2 FQGNSA. V lost 5 bases, J lost 5 bases, and 15 bases lay in between. CDR3 size: 14 residues. The CDR3 DNA reads as TGTGCCAGCAGCCCGGGAGGCGCAGTATATGGCTACACCTTC. Protein product: CASSPGGAVYGYTF.

The chain recombines TRBV6-5 with TRBJ2-7; a possible D gene is TRBD1 (6 bases). Per germline, CDR1 MNHEY and CDR2 SVGAGI. Deletions cut 9 bases from V and 3 bases from J, with 9 bases between. The length of the CDR3 is 11 residues. The CDR3 spells CASLGGYEQYF. The CDR3 nucleotides read TGTGCCAGTTTAGGGGGCTACGAGCAGTACTTC.

V is TRBV6-6 and J is TRBJ1-4, with D possibly TRBD1 on 6 matching bases. The germline V and J ends were trimmed by 7 bases and 2 bases, with 14 bases remaining between them. Germline CDR1 MNHNY, CDR2 SVGAGI (reference sequence). The CDR3 spans 15 residues. The CDR3 sequence: CASNPRGGTNEKLFF. Written as DNA, the CDR3 is TGTGCCAGCAACCCTAGAGGGGGTACTAATGAAAAACTGTTTTTT.

CDR3: CASSPQPGQGYEQYF. CDR3 DNA sequence: TGTGCCAGCAGCCCCCAGCCGGGACAGGGTTACGAGCAGTACTTC. The chain recombines TRBV7-2 with TRBJ2-7; 9 bases align to TRBD1. Trimming took 5 bases from V and 4 from J; bases not matched to a gene: 9. The germline V gene has CDR1 SGHTA and CDR2 FQGNSA. The CDR3 contains 15 residues. The full variable domain, with the rest looked up from reference TRBV7-2 and TRBJ2-7, is GAGVSQSPSNKVTEKGKDVELRCDPISGHTALYWYRQSLGQGLEFLIYFQGNSAPDKSGLPSDRFSAERTGGSVSTLTIQRTQQEDSAVYLCASSPQPGQGYEQYFGPGTRLTVT.

The chain combines TRBV5-4 with TRBJ2-2; D is undetermined. V shed 3 bases and J shed 7 bases, with 4 bases lying between them. This CDR3 is built from 11 residues. In germline, CDR1 is SGHNT, CDR2 YYREEE (reference sequence). CDR3 nucleotides: TGTGCCAGCAGCTCGGGCGGGGAGCTGTTTTTT. Translation gives CASSSGGELFF.

With respect to this clone: At one of its ends the junction is not consistent with the germline gene, which may arise from a read error. Other DNA sequences of this sample code for an identical CDR3. J is TRBJ2-7 and V is TRBV15; D gene uncertain. This CDR3 has 13 residues. Per the germline V gene, CDR1 is LNHNV and CDR2 is YYDKDF (reference sequence). CDR3 nucleotides: TGTGCCACCAGCCGAGACCTCTCCTACGAGCAGTACTTC. Its protein product is CATSRDLSYEQYF.

The chain uses TRBV5-6 and TRBJ1-2, with 7 positions matching TRBD1. The CDR3 loop spans 12 amino acids. Germline assignment: CDR1 SGHDT and CDR2 YYEEEE. V was clipped by 4 bases and J by 3 bases; unmatched bases: 0. The CDR3 region is CASSTGDYGYTF. The CDR3 coding sequence is TGTGCCAGCAGCACAGGGGACTATGGCTACACCTTC.

This rearrangement joins TRBV30 to TRBJ2-7; TRBD1 matches at 10 bases. In germline, CDR1 is GTSNPN, CDR2 SVGIG (reference sequence). The ends lost 3 bases at V and 6 bases at J; junction bases unmatched: 2. The CDR3 sequence is 12 residues long. This CDR3 reads CAWSRTGGEQYF. In DNA form, the CDR3 reads TGTGCCTGGAGCAGGACAGGGGGCGAGCAGTACTTC.

The V call is TRBV12-3 or TRBV12-4, the J call TRBJ2-3, with 7 bases identical to TRBD2. Trimming cost V 5 bases and J 10 bases; bases outside gene matches: 9. The CDR3 is 13 amino acids. CDR3 amino acids: CASSTMGEGAQYF. CDR3 DNA sequence: TGTGCCAGCAGTACTATGGGGGAGGGCGCGCAGTATTTT.

CDR3 coding DNA: TGTGCCAGCAGAACCGGGACAGCGAGCGCTGAAGCTTTCTTT. Amino acids: CASRTGTASAEAFF. The chain has TRBV6-5 and TRBJ1-1; 7 bases are a match to TRBD1. The CDR3 length is 14 residues. Germline V gene lookup returns CDR1 MNHEY and CDR2 SVGAGI. V lost 6 bases and J lost 6; bases outside the gene matches: 10.

The chain links TRBV10-2 to TRBJ1-1; D is unresolved. V was trimmed by 2 bases and J by 6 bases, leaving 10 bases between them. CDR1 is WSHSY, CDR2 SAAADI, per germline. This CDR3 region has 13 residues. CDR3 sequence (DNA): TGCGCCAGCAGTGAGCCCCTTCTACCTGAAGCTTTCTTT. It yields the protein CASSEPLLPEAFF.

Notes on this clone: The germline gene is not matched at one end of the junction; a read error may be the cause. The chain couples TRBV28 to TRBJ1-1, with 7 positions matching TRBD1. The CDR3 spans 13 residues. Germline V lookup: CDR1 MDHEN, CDR2 SYDVKM. In nucleotides, the CDR3 is TGTGCCAGCAGTCCCACTATTAGGACAGGCTATTGGTTT. Translation: CASSPTIRTGYWF.

The genes are TRBV4-1 and TRBJ2-1; perhaps TRBD1 as D (5 bases). V shed 0 bases and J shed 4 bases, with 22 bases lying between them. There are 19 residues in the CDR3. Germline CDR1 is MGHRA and CDR2 is YSYEKL. The CDR3 region is CASSQDGASPRPTYNEQFF. For the CDR3, the DNA is TGCGCCAGCAGCCAAGATGGGGCATCCCCGCGTCCGACTTACAATGAGCAGTTCTTC.